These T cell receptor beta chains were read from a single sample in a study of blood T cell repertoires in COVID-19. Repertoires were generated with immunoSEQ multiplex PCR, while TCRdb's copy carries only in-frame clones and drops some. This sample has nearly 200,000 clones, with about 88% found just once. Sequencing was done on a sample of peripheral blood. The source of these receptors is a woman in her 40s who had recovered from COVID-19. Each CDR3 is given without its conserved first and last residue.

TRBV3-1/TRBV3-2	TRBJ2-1	ASSLFGGRTYNEQF
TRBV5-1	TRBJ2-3	ASSLNGRSTDTQY
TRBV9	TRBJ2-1	ASSVGGLYNEQF
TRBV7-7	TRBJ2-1	ASSLVSTGSEQF
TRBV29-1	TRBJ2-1	SVDLVSAIARYNEQF
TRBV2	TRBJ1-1	ASSEALLISGGSEAF
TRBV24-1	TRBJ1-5	ATSDQGQSNQPQH
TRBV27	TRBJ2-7	ASSPGQPYEQY
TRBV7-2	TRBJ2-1	ASSLDSSVYNEQF
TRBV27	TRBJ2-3	ASSLSTSGRTDTQY
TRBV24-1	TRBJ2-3	ATSDHRPLAGESDTQY
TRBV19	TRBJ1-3	ASSRQGSGNTIY
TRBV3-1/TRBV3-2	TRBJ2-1	ASSLSGFSYNEQF
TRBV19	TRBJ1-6	ASNEQYSNNSPLH
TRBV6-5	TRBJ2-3	ASSRGSPDTQY
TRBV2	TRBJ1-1	AGTRDRPDLEAF
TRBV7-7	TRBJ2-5	ASSLDSASGQETQY
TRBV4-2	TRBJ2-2	ASSQEVLVTGELF
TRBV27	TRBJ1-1	ASSLYGYGGEAF
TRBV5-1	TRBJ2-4	ASSLETVAKNIQY
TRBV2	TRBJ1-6	AGQGERNSPLH
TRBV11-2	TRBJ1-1	ASSLNSGGLEAF
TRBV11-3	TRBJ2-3	ASSLGSNSGPTDTQY
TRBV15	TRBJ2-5	ATRPGTKQETQY
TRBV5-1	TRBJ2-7	ASSLGTGNPYEQY
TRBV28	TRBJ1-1	ASTPDRDGLNTEAF
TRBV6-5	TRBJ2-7	ASSPGQGIYEQY
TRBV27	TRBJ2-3	ASSLQGSGRARADTQY
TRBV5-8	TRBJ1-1	ASSLAKNTEAF
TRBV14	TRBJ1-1	ASSQERDRAKNTEAF
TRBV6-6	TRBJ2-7	ASRQLASGSYEQY
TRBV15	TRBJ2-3	ATSRDLTSWDTQY
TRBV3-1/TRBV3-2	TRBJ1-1	ASSHGTVTNTEAF
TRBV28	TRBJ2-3	ASSFGDSSTDTQY
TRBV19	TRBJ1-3	ASSMRDSGNTIY
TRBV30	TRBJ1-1	AWTSRWGGDAF
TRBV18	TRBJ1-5	ASSPSSGNSNQPQH